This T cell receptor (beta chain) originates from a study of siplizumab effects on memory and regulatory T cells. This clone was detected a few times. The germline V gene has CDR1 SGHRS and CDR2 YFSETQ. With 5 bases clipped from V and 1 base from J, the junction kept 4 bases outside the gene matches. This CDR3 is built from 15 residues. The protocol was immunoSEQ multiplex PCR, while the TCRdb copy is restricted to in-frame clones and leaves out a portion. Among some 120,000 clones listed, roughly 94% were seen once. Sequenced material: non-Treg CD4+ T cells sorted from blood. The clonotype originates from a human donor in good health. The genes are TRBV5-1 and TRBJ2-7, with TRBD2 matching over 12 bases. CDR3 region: CASSPLAGGSYEQYF. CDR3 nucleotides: TGCGCCAGCAGTCCCCTAGCGGGGGGGTCCTACGAGCAGTACTTC.